These 28 T cell receptor beta chains originate from one sample sequenced in a study of blood T cell repertoires in COVID-19. Profiling relied on immunoSEQ multiplex PCR, and the TCRdb table lists in-frame clones only, not all of them. The sample gives about 88,000 clones, about 91% of which show up once; less than 6.5% is in the top ten. The sequenced sample was peripheral blood. The receptor source for this set is an elderly woman with active COVID-19.

V is TRBV29-1 and J is TRBJ2-3, with 13 bases fitting TRBD2. Trimming removed 1 base from V and 0 bases from J; junction bases left unmatched: 4. Germline V gene data show CDR1 as SQVTM and CDR2 as ANQGSEA. This CDR3 is 17 amino acids long. The CDR3 sequence is CSVEGLAGGSSTDTQYF. The DNA of the CDR3 is TGCAGCGTTGAAGGACTAGCGGGAGGTTCTAGCACAGATACGCAGTATTTT.

V is TRBV6-6 and J is TRBJ2-5; D is ambiguous. The germline V gene has CDR1 MNHNY and CDR2 SVGAGI (reference sequence). The germline V and J ends were trimmed by 2 bases and 1 base, with 8 bases remaining between them. There are 14 residues in the CDR3. The CDR3 sequence is CASSYHPSQETQYF. Here the CDR3 DNA reads TGTGCCAGCAGTTACCATCCTAGCCAAGAGACCCAGTACTTC.

Turning to this clone: Other DNA sequences in this specimen translate into the identical CDR3. The chain combines TRBV7-2 with TRBJ2-5; 7 bases fit TRBD1. J lost 2 bases, V lost 2 bases, and 5 bases had no gene match. The CDR3 totals 15 residues. The germline CDR1 and CDR2 sequences are SGHTA and FQGNSA. This chain's CDR3 is CASSLTRDRQETQYF. CDR3 DNA sequence: TGTGCCAGCAGCTTAACCCGGGACAGACAAGAGACCCAGTACTTC.

The V gene is TRBV27, the J gene TRBJ2-3; D is unresolved. The CDR3 totals 12 residues. Trimming removed 4 bases from V and 5 bases from J, with 7 bases in between. Germline CDR1 MNHEY, CDR2 SMNVEV (reference sequence). The CDR3 DNA follows: TGTGCCAGCAGTTCAACCAGAGATACGCAGTATTTT. Translated, it gives CASSSTRDTQYF.

The V call is TRBV15, the J call TRBJ1-5; the D gene is possibly TRBD1 (5 bases). V gave up 1 base and J gave up 3 bases, with 13 bases separating them. Germline V lookup: CDR1 LNHNV, CDR2 YYDKDF (reference sequence). The CDR3 contains 16 residues. As DNA, the CDR3 is TGTGCCACCAGCAGAGCCAGGGCCAGGATCAATCAGCCCCAGCATTTT. This encodes CATSRARARINQPQHF.

The chain has TRBV4-1 and TRBJ2-7, with TRBD1 matching 7 bases. In germline, CDR1 is MGHRA, CDR2 YSYEKL. The CDR3 totals 15 residues. The ends lost 0 bases at V and 2 bases at J; junction bases unmatched: 4. The CDR3 DNA reads as TGCGCCAGCAGCCAAGAACAGGGGAGCCCCTACGAGCAGTACTTC. Translated: CASSQEQGSPYEQYF.

The V and J genes are TRBV12-3 or TRBV12-4 and TRBJ1-5, with D possibly matching TRBD1 (5 bases). This CDR3 is built from 13 residues. V was cut by 3 bases and J by 7 bases, with 10 bases left in between. The CDR3 nucleotides are TGTGCCAGCAGTTTTGGGGCGGAACAGCCCCAGCATTTT. Translation: CASSFGAEQPQHF.

The CDR3 region is CASSSRTGWNGYTF. In nucleotides, the CDR3 is TGTGCCAGCAGCTCCCGGACAGGGTGGAATGGCTACACCTTC. The chain has TRBV7-2 and TRBJ1-2; 8 bases are a match to TRBD1. In germline, CDR1 is SGHTA, CDR2 FQGNSA. The CDR3 is 14 residues long. Trimming cost V 4 bases and J 6 bases; bases outside gene matches: 7. Together with reference TRBV7-2 and TRBJ1-2, the CDR3 gives the full variable domain: GAGVSQSPSNKVTEKGKDVELRCDPISGHTALYWYRQSLGQGLEFLIYFQGNSAPDKSGLPSDRFSAERTGGSVSTLTIQRTQQEDSAVYLCASSSRTGWNGYTFGSGTRLTVV.

The rearrangement joins TRBV3-1 (or the pseudogene TRBV3-2) to TRBJ1-3, with TRBD1 identical over 8 bases. Germline assignment: CDR1 LGHDT and CDR2 YNNKEL (reference sequence). The ends lost 4 bases at V and 1 base at J; junction bases unmatched: 27. The CDR3 length is 23 residues. This CDR3 reads CASSPSRDRIKPLRLFSGNTIYF. CDR3 nucleotide sequence: TGTGCCAGCAGCCCGTCCCGGGACAGGATCAAGCCCTTAAGACTTTTTTCTGGAAACACCATATATTTT.

The gene calls are TRBV28 and TRBJ1-5; the D is unclear. The V and J ends lost 6 bases and 0 bases respectively, with 18 bases between them. This CDR3 has 17 residues. From germline, CDR1 is MDHEN and CDR2 SYDVKM. The CDR3 DNA sequence: TGTGCCAGCAGCTCCCTCGGAGAGTTCTATAGCAATCAGCCCCAGCATTTT. Translating gives CASSSLGEFYSNQPQHF.

V and J are TRBV7-2 and TRBJ2-5; 9 bases map to TRBD2. Per the germline V gene, CDR1 is SGHTA and CDR2 is FQGNSA. With 0 bases clipped from V and 5 bases from J, the junction kept 10 bases outside the gene matches. This CDR3 is built from 17 residues. The CDR3 DNA follows: TGTGCCAGCAGCTTAGCGCGGTGGGCGGGAGGGCCGGAGACCCAGTACTTC. Encoded protein: CASSLARWAGGPETQYF.

In this sample, this clone turned up a few times. The chain recombines TRBV11-1 with TRBJ2-2; 7 nucleotides agree with TRBD2. The CDR3 is made up of 14 amino acids. Germline-derived CDR1 and CDR2 are SGHAT and FQDESV (reference sequence). The V and J ends lost 2 bases and 4 bases, in that order; junction bases with no gene match: 1. The CDR3 DNA reads TGTGCCAGCAGCTTAAGGGAGGGCACCGGGGAGCTGTTTTTT. Its translation is CASSLREGTGELFF.

The V and J genes are TRBV30 and TRBJ2-7, with 9 bases matching TRBD2. This CDR3 contains 14 residues. V trimming: 6 bases; J trimming: 2 bases; junction bases outside the gene matches: 8. Per the germline V gene, CDR1 is GTSNPN and CDR2 is SVGIG (reference sequence). The CDR3 reads CACGGRAITYEQYF. In DNA, the CDR3 is TGTGCCTGCGGCGGGAGGGCCATAACCTACGAGCAGTACTTC.

The rearrangement links TRBV12-3 or TRBV12-4 to TRBJ1-1; D unresolved. The CDR3 consists of 11 residues. Trimming left V 8 bases short and J 5 bases short, with 9 bases between. The DNA of the CDR3 is TGTGCCAGCGCTGCGATGACTGAAGCTTTCTTT. Protein product: CASAAMTEAFF.

CDR3: CASSLGGRAYEQYF. For the CDR3, the DNA is TGTGCCAGCAGCTTAGGCGGGAGGGCCTACGAGCAGTACTTC. The chain joins TRBV7-2 to TRBJ2-7, with 9 bases fitting TRBD2. This CDR3 comprises 14 residues. Germline loops: CDR1 SGHTA, CDR2 FQGNSA. Trimming removed 1 base from V and 2 bases from J; junction bases left unmatched: 0.

This clone was recorded a few times. The chain is built from TRBV7-3 and TRBJ2-2; D is ambiguous. Germline V lookup: CDR1 SGHTA, CDR2 FQGTGA. The CDR3 covers 13 residues. The ends were cut back, 4 bases at V and 2 bases at J, with 5 bases in the middle. The CDR3 DNA follows: TGTGCCAGCAGCTCTCTTAACACCGGGGAGCTGTTTTTT. Residues: CASSSLNTGELFF.

DNA of the CDR3: TGTGCCAGTAGTATATATGCCGGGAAGGTACAAGAGACCCAGTACTTC. Protein: CASSIYAGKVQETQYF. The chain combines TRBV19 with TRBJ2-5; the D gene is possibly TRBD2 (5 bases). CDR3 size: 16 residues. The germline V gene encodes CDR1 LNHDA and CDR2 SQIVND (reference sequence). V lost 2 bases to trimming and J lost 2 bases, with 15 bases between them. Full variable domain (missing parts from reference TRBV19 and TRBJ2-5): DGGITQSPKYLFRKEGQNVTLSCEQNLNHDAMYWYRQDPGQGLRLIYYSQIVNDFQKGDIAEGYSVSREKKESFPLTVTSAQKNPTAFYLCASSIYAGKVQETQYFGPGTRLLVL.

The gene calls are TRBV2 and TRBJ2-1; 7 positions agree with TRBD2. There are 13 residues in the CDR3. The germline V gene has CDR1 SNHLY and CDR2 FYNNEI. After removal of 7 bases from V and 8 bases from J, the junction contained 8 bases not matched to a gene. The CDR3 sequence is CASNGGSLYEQFF. The CDR3 coding sequence is TGTGCCAGCAATGGCGGGAGTCTCTATGAGCAGTTCTTC. Using reference TRBV2 and TRBJ2-1 for the parts outside the CDR3, the full variable domain is EPEVTQTPSHQVTQMGQEVILRCVPISNHLYFYWYRQILGQKVEFLVSFYNNEISEKSEIFDDQFSVERPDGSNFTLKIRSTKLEDSAMYFCASNGGSLYEQFFGPGTRLTVL.

The chain joins TRBV11-2 to TRBJ2-6; D call uncertain. V lost 6 bases to trimming and J lost 3 bases, with 6 bases between them. CDR1 and CDR2 (germline): SGHAT, FQNNGV. The CDR3 runs 13 residues. The CDR3 region is CASRPSGANVLTF. As DNA, the CDR3 is TGTGCCAGCAGGCCCAGTGGGGCCAACGTCCTGACTTTC. The full variable domain, completed using reference TRBV11-2 and TRBJ2-6, is EAGVAQSPRYKIIEKRQSVAFWCNPISGHATLYWYQQILGQGPKLLIQFQNNGVVDDSQLPKDRFSAERLKGVDSTLKIQPAKLEDSAVYLCASRPSGANVLTFGAGSRLTVL.

This sequence joins TRBV9 and TRBJ1-3; perhaps TRBD1 as D (5 bases). The ends were cut back, 6 bases at V and 2 bases at J, with 9 bases in the middle. Germline loops: CDR1 SGDLS, CDR2 YYNGEE. The CDR3 contains 13 residues. The CDR3 reads CASNSGPGNTIYF. Here the CDR3 DNA reads TGTGCCAGCAATTCAGGGCCTGGAAACACCATATATTTT.

This clone was seen only once. V and J are TRBV6-5 and TRBJ2-7, with D possibly being TRBD1 (6 bases). CDR3 length: 12 residues. V was pared by 4 bases and J by 4 bases, with 8 bases between. Germline V gene data show CDR1 as MNHEY and CDR2 as SVGAGI. CDR3 in amino acids: CASSLDRYEQYF. The DNA of the CDR3 is TGTGCCAGCAGTTTGGACAGATACGAGCAGTACTTC.

The genes are TRBV3-1 (or the pseudogene TRBV3-2) and TRBJ2-3; D remains ambiguous. Between the trimmed V and J ends, which lost 1 base and 1 base, there was a span of 6 bases. The CDR3 has 14 residues. Per germline, CDR1 LGHDT and CDR2 YNNKEL (reference sequence). CDR3 in DNA: TGTGCCAGCAGCCAAGCCTCGGGCACAGATACGCAGTATTTT. This encodes CASSQASGTDTQYF.

This clone was seen just once. The CDR3, as DNA: TGTGCCAGCAGCCAGGGTTGGGCTAGCGGGAGAGATATCTCCTCCGATGAGCAGTTCTTC. This encodes CASSQGWASGRDISSDEQFF. The genes are TRBV3-1 (or the pseudogene TRBV3-2) and TRBJ2-1, with TRBD2 matching over 10 bases. The CDR3 length is 20 residues. Looked up from germline, CDR1 is LGHDT and CDR2 is YNNKEL (reference sequence). J lost 8 bases, V lost 3 bases, and 22 bases had no gene match.

The chain recombines TRBV3-1 (or the pseudogene TRBV3-2) with TRBJ2-2, with 10 positions matching TRBD2. V lost 4 bases to trimming and J lost 4 bases; unmatched junction nucleotides: 12. Germline V gene sequence: CDR1 LGHDT, CDR2 YNNKEL (reference sequence). CDR3 size: 18 residues. The chain's CDR3 is CASSRRAAGGRSTGELFF. CDR3 bases: TGTGCCAGCAGCCGCCGGGCAGCGGGAGGGCGTAGCACCGGGGAGCTGTTTTTT.

The chain links TRBV29-1 to TRBJ1-2; 8 nucleotides line up with TRBD1. Germline V CDR1 and CDR2: SQVTM, ANQGSEA. Trimming took 2 bases from V and 5 from J; bases not matched to a gene: 7. The CDR3 extends over 14 amino acids. CDR3 bases: TGCAGCGTTGAACGGGCAGGGGGCAGGTATGGCTACACCTTC. It encodes CSVERAGGRYGYTF.

The chain recombines TRBV27 with TRBJ2-1; TRBD2 aligns across 7 bases. V lost 6 bases to trimming and J lost 0 bases; unmatched junction nucleotides: 5. The CDR3 spans 15 residues. CDR1 MNHEY and CDR2 SMNVEV come from the germline V gene (reference sequence). Written as DNA, the CDR3 is TGTGCCAGCAGGACCACTAGCGCCTCCTACAATGAGCAGTTCTTC. This sequence encodes CASRTTSASYNEQFF.

This clone appeared once. The rearrangement uses TRBV27 and TRBJ2-7; 7 positions agree with TRBD2. J lost 0 bases, V lost 2 bases, and 4 bases had no gene match. This CDR3 is 15 amino acids long. Germline assignment: CDR1 MNHEY and CDR2 SMNVEV (reference sequence). CDR3: CASSLEPSGSYEQYF. DNA for the CDR3: TGTGCCAGCAGTTTAGAGCCTAGCGGCTCCTACGAGCAGTACTTC.

The gene calls are TRBV6-5 and TRBJ1-1, with 7 bases fitting TRBD1. The trim removed 6 bases at V and 3 bases at J, leaving 10 bases unmatched. There are 15 residues in the CDR3. From germline, CDR1 is MNHEY and CDR2 SVGAGI. Here the CDR3 DNA reads TGTGCCAGCAGGACACGACAGGGTTCCCACACTGAAGCTTTCTTT. Translating it yields CASRTRQGSHTEAFF.